Given below is one TCR beta chain in context. Antigen unknown. CD45RO-negative cells were positively selected for CCR7, leaving out terminally differentiated effector memory CD45RA+ cells. Produced via immunoSEQ multiplex PCR; TCRdb's table is partial and in-frame only. This table has about 2.1 million clones, about 93% appearing once. The record originates from a study of shared clonotypes between healthy human individuals. Whole-study findings and limits: Rarefaction curves obtained for sorted subsets showed sequencing incomplete despite large depth.

The clonotype was recovered from a man between 18 and 35 years old in good health. Some clones in this sample may be carry-over from other donors' samples. The sample consisted of naive CD8+ T cells from PBMCs.

In DNA form, the CDR3 reads TGTGCCAGCAGAGACCGAGGCCGGGCCACCGGGGAGCTGTTTTTT. Translated, it gives CASRDRGRATGELFF. V gene TRBV2 combines with J gene TRBJ2-2; unclear D gene. The CDR3 totals 15 residues. CDR1 SNHLY and CDR2 FYNNEI come from the germline V gene. Trimming removed 6 bases from V and 4 bases from J, with 15 bases in between. The entire variable domain, with the rest obtained from reference TRBV2 and TRBJ2-2, is as follows: EPEVTQTPSHQVTQMGQEVILRCVPISNHLYFYWYRQILGQKVEFLVSFYNNEISEKSEIFDDQFSVERPDGSNFTLKIRSTKLEDSAMYFCASRDRGRATGELFFGEGSRLTVL.